This TCR beta chain was recorded in a study of graft-versus-host responses after intestinal transplantation (dated by TCRdb to the early 2020s). Concerning the study at large: The transplants that recipients received were multivisceral, liver-intestinal, or isolated intestinal. All recipients received anti-thymocyte globulin induction followed by maintenance tacrolimus and steroids for roughly 3 years. Graft-versus-host and host-versus-graft alloreactive T cell clones were tracked in the graft, circulation and bone marrow after intestinal transplantation using bulk TCR-beta CDR3 sequencing. Alloreactive clones were identified by sequencing pre-transplant mixed lymphocyte reaction products and comparing them with unstimulated pre-transplant donor and recipient T cells. A cohort of some 24 intestinal transplant recipients, including one retransplant, was enrolled, and 3 patients lacking pretransplant specimens were excluded. Donor T cell macrochimerism was defined as a peak of at least 4% donor T cells among recipient peripheral blood mononuclear cells. Rather than being sequenced by the commercial service, samples from a few later patients were sequenced in-house on an Illumina MiSeq and processed with MiXCR. General study outcomes and caveats: The relatively low number and heterogeneity of intestinal transplant patients limited the conclusions. In patients with donor T cell macrochimerism, the allografts had high GvH to HvG T cell clonal ratios. GvH clones were detected in recipient bone marrow, and some appeared earlier in ileal mucosa or blood, consistent with an intestinal mucosal origin. Peak levels of circulating GvH clones were associated with declines in HvG clones early after transplant.

Remarks on this clone: The specificity of this receptor is unknown. Qualities for individual bases were not recorded, and no much larger clone is one base off.

The intended sense of this specimen's time point label: cells obtained before transplantation from donor or recipient. CD3+CD4+ and CD3+CD8+ populations were FACS-sorted from unstimulated pre-transplant donor and recipient cells taken from spleen or lymph nodes. The germline V gene provides CDR1 SGHTA and CDR2 FQGNSA. From the cysteine up to the phenylalanine, the CDR3 has a length of 17 residues. Only the CDR3 DNA is retained, 51 bases long and in frame from the first base. From V the trimming removes 2 bases and from J it removes 6 bases, while the gene matches leave 12 bases of the junction unaccounted for. Libraries came from the immunoSEQ multiplex PCR assay. In most patients, genomic DNA was isolated using the Qiagen DNeasy Blood and Tissue Kit and sent frozen to Adaptive Biotechnologies for TCR sequencing. Adaptive Biotechnologies carried out high-throughput TCR-beta CDR3 sequencing of genomic DNA for most patients. The source study handled its data this way. Adaptive's ImmunoSEQ software was the source of the TCR sequencing data for 18 patients, while a few other patients were processed with MiXCR and VDJtools. To correct CD4 versus CD8 sorting errors, any sequence found in both subsets at a frequency ratio below 5:1 was removed. CDR3 nucleotide sequences shared between donor and recipient were removed because their origin could not be assigned. Alloreactive clones required at least 2-fold expansion over unstimulated cells and minimum CFSE-low frequency of 0.002% (template counts) or 0.001% (read counts). Clones were considered mappable if detected in sequenced pre-transplant spleen, lymph node, or MLR CFSE-low populations of the donor or recipient. Cumulative frequency of alloreactive clones was calculated as a percentage of all sequences weighted by copy number. The source is immuneACCESS, and TCRdb retained only in-frame sequences with V and J called. Part of the clones is not carried over; for the studies checked, unresolved V genes explain less than half of this, and the remainder is unexplained. The DNA was the basis for D and trimming; V, J and clone size are from that table. The sample profile shows approximately 80,000 clones; around nine tenths of them were found once. Approximately 0.34% of the sample comes from the top ten.

This TCR was recovered from a human donor who received an intestinal transplant. The sequencing used unstimulated CD4+ T cells sorted from spleen or lymph node cells, collected before intestinal transplant. Recombination linked TRBV7-2 to TRBJ2-1; TRBD2 matches 8 bases in the middle. The bases read TGTGCCAGCAGCTTACAGGCGGGAGGACCTTATAGCAATGAGCAGTTCTTC. This gives the protein CASSLQAGGPYSNEQFF.